Listed below are T cell receptor beta chains from one sample, sequenced in a study of identical twins' blood T cells. A single record per CDR3 protein comes from TCRdb applying MiXCR to the 5' RACE reads. Here the sample spans about 370,000 distinct CDR3 sequences, over 25% being singletons. Sequenced sample: PBMCs. The receptors originated from a woman between 18 and 49 years old in good health. CDR3s include the opening cysteine and the closing phenylalanine or tryptophan. The order of the fields is V gene, clone size, J gene, D gene, CDR3 protein, CDR3 DNA. D genes are given only for firm matches. The size entry is marked missing in some rows and otherwise reads once, few, many or a size class.

v_gene: TRBV7-9; abundance: few; j_gene: TRBJ2-7; d_gene: -; CDR3aa: CASSLTGESYEQYF; CDR3nt: TGTGCCAGCAGCTTGACCGGGGAATCCTACGAGCAGTACTTC
v_gene: TRBV20-1; abundance: few; j_gene: TRBJ2-2; d_gene: TRBD2; CDR3aa: CSARTSGSGTGELFF; CDR3nt: TGCAGTGCCCGGACTAGCGGGAGCGGCACCGGGGAGCTGTTTTTT
v_gene: TRBV6-2/TRBV6-3; abundance: few; j_gene: TRBJ2-2; d_gene: -; CDR3aa: CASNPSPALLGELFF; CDR3nt: TGTGCCAGTAACCCTTCTCCGGCCCTCTTAGGGGAGCTGTTTTTT
v_gene: TRBV29-1; abundance: -; j_gene: TRBJ2-7; d_gene: TRBD1; CDR3aa: CSVERGQGVSYEQYF; CDR3nt: TGCAGCGTTGAAAGAGGACAGGGTGTCTCCTACGAGCAGTACTTC
v_gene: TRBV29-1; abundance: -; j_gene: TRBJ1-2; d_gene: -; CDR3aa: CSDNGIGGYTF; CDR3nt: TGCAGCGACAATGGGATTGGAGGCTACACCTTC
v_gene: TRBV2; abundance: -; j_gene: TRBJ2-7; d_gene: -; CDR3aa: CASSEGMTVGYEQYF; CDR3nt: TGTGCCAGCAGTGAGGGGATGACAGTCGGCTACGAGCAGTACTTC
v_gene: TRBV6-2/TRBV6-3; abundance: -; j_gene: TRBJ1-3; d_gene: -; CDR3aa: CASNFRGGNTIYF; CDR3nt: TGTGCCAGCAATTTCAGGGGTGGAAACACCATATATTTT
v_gene: TRBV20-1; abundance: few; j_gene: TRBJ1-5; d_gene: -; CDR3aa: CSARESSYSNQPQHF; CDR3nt: TGCAGTGCTAGAGAGAGCTCCTATAGCAATCAGCCCCAGCATTTT
v_gene: TRBV19; abundance: few; j_gene: TRBJ2-3; d_gene: -; CDR3aa: CASRPQDTDTQYF; CDR3nt: TGTGCCAGTAGACCACAGGACACAGATACGCAGTATTTT
v_gene: TRBV20-1; abundance: -; j_gene: TRBJ1-1; d_gene: -; CDR3aa: CSAVDPKAFF; CDR3nt: TGCAGTGCCGTGGACCCGAAAGCTTTCTTT
v_gene: TRBV7-2; abundance: -; j_gene: TRBJ1-4; d_gene: -; CDR3aa: CASSSQGRDEKLFF; CDR3nt: TGTGCCAGCAGCTCTCAGGGGAGGGATGAAAAACTGTTTTTT
v_gene: TRBV29-1; abundance: once; j_gene: TRBJ1-2; d_gene: -; CDR3aa: CSGKTGDYGNTF; CDR3nt: TGCAGCGGGAAGACAGGTGACTATGGCAACACCTTC
v_gene: TRBV7-8; abundance: few; j_gene: TRBJ1-5; d_gene: -; CDR3aa: CASSLRVDTYQPQHF; CDR3nt: TGTGCCAGCAGCTTAAGGGTGGACACTTACCAGCCCCAGCATTTT
v_gene: TRBV7-9; abundance: few; j_gene: TRBJ2-7; d_gene: -; CDR3aa: CASKSGRSEQYF; CDR3nt: TGTGCCAGCAAAAGTGGTCGAAGCGAGCAGTACTTC
v_gene: TRBV6-5; abundance: -; j_gene: TRBJ1-1; d_gene: -; CDR3aa: CASSYVMGNTEAFF; CDR3nt: TGTGCCAGCAGTTACGTCATGGGGAACACTGAAGCTTTCTTT
v_gene: TRBV20-1; abundance: -; j_gene: TRBJ2-2; d_gene: -; CDR3aa: CSARGAGQNTGELFF; CDR3nt: TGCAGTGCTAGAGGGGCGGGGCAGAACACCGGGGAGCTGTTTTTT
v_gene: TRBV2; abundance: -; j_gene: TRBJ2-3; d_gene: -; CDR3aa: CAGRNRSTDTQYF; CDR3nt: TGTGCCGGCAGAAACAGAAGCACAGATACGCAGTATTTT
v_gene: TRBV7-2; abundance: -; j_gene: TRBJ1-1; d_gene: -; CDR3aa: CASSVMIRGTEAFF; CDR3nt: TGTGCCAGCAGCGTGATGATTCGGGGCACTGAAGCTTTCTTT
v_gene: TRBV25-1; abundance: few; j_gene: TRBJ1-1; d_gene: TRBD1; CDR3aa: CASSPLGQGSEAFF; CDR3nt: TGTGCCAGCAGCCCCCTCGGACAGGGGAGTGAAGCTTTCTTT
v_gene: TRBV6-1; abundance: many; j_gene: TRBJ2-1; d_gene: TRBD2; CDR3aa: CASTYFSGGFYNEQFF; CDR3nt: TGTGCCAGCACCTACTTTAGCGGGGGGTTCTACAATGAGCAGTTCTTC
v_gene: TRBV20-1; abundance: few; j_gene: TRBJ2-4; d_gene: -; CDR3aa: CSATSGATKNIQYF; CDR3nt: TGCAGTGCTACTTCGGGGGCGACCAAAAACATTCAGTACTTC
v_gene: TRBV7-2; abundance: -; j_gene: TRBJ2-3; d_gene: TRBD2; CDR3aa: CASSIRGGITDTQYF; CDR3nt: TGTGCCAGCAGTATCCGGGGAGGGATCACAGATACGCAGTATTTT
v_gene: TRBV29-1; abundance: -; j_gene: TRBJ2-3; d_gene: -; CDR3aa: CSVAVDEGTDTQYF; CDR3nt: TGCAGCGTTGCAGTAGATGAAGGCACAGATACGCAGTATTTT
v_gene: TRBV12-3/TRBV12-4; abundance: -; j_gene: TRBJ1-3; d_gene: -; CDR3aa: CASTPGRRSGNTIYF; CDR3nt: TGTGCCAGCACTCCTGGACGCCGCTCTGGAAACACCATATATTTT
v_gene: TRBV9; abundance: -; j_gene: TRBJ2-3; d_gene: TRBD2; CDR3aa: CASSGSGSGDTQYF; CDR3nt: TGTGCCAGCAGCGGTAGCGGGAGTGGAGATACGCAGTATTTT
v_gene: TRBV20-1; abundance: -; j_gene: TRBJ1-2; d_gene: -; CDR3aa: CSALNGRHYGYTF; CDR3nt: TGCAGTGCTCTAAACGGCAGGCACTATGGCTACACCTTC
v_gene: TRBV20-1; abundance: once; j_gene: TRBJ1-4; d_gene: TRBD1; CDR3aa: CSASLFGTGPFHPEKLFF; CDR3nt: TGCAGTGCTAGCCTTTTCGGGACAGGGCCCTTCCACCCGGAAAAACTGTTTTTT
v_gene: TRBV9; abundance: few; j_gene: TRBJ2-2; d_gene: TRBD1; CDR3aa: CASSDRQGAGELFF; CDR3nt: TGTGCCAGCAGCGACCGACAGGGGGCCGGGGAGCTGTTTTTT